The clone carrying this TCR beta chain has at least ten counts. The CDR3 covers 15 residues. With V trimmed by 5 bases and J by 4 bases, 6 bases remained unmatched. Looked up from germline, CDR1 is SNHLY and CDR2 is FYNNEI. This entry comes from a study of regulatory T cells in long-lasting Graves disease. TCR beta libraries were built with iRepertoire HTBI primers and Arm-PCR of CDR3 regions. In the study's own analysis: Identification of gene segments yielded 60 to 80 TRBV and about 14 TRBJ across samples. MiXCR, applied by TCRdb to the multiplex PCR reads, yields one record per CDR3 protein. TCRdb assigned the V and J calls; the authors' analysis was not used. The top ten clones hold around 21% of a sample with 360,000 or so distinct CDR3 sequences, under 20% of them seen once. Specified time point: newly diagnosed GD, antithyroid drugs for less than 3 months. PBMC RNA was the source of the TCR library. In Xi'an, China, an endocrinology department was the source of patients.

This sample also belongs to another study, concerning T cells in Graves' hyperthyroidism and ophthalmopathy. That work contributes: A first-round RT-PCR of the TCR CDR3 used the HTBI primer set.

This receptor was taken from a woman aged 18-30 years with Graves disease. This sequence joins TRBV2 and TRBJ1-2, with 11 nucleotides matching TRBD1. The sequencing here drew on peripheral blood mononuclear cells (PBMCs), taken at new diagnosis, from a patient treated with antithyroid drugs. The CDR3, as DNA: TGTGCCAGCAGTTTGTCCGGGACAGGGGGCTATGGCTACACCTTC. Translation gives CASSLSGTGGYGYTF.